These T cell receptor beta chains were read from a single sample in a study of human T cells and chemical hapten exposure. TCRdb passed the RACE reads through MiXCR, listing each CDR3 protein once. The table lists 150,000 to 200,000 distinct CDR3 sequences, roughly a quarter of them singletons. The material was whole blood, obtained in connection with sensitization to the hapten diphenylcyclopropenone (DPC). These receptors originate from a woman aged 35 to 49 with alopecia areata. Some clones in this sample may be carry-over from other donors' samples. The CDR3 runs from the conserved cysteine through the conserved F or W. A D gene is named only where the DNA matches it firmly. Clone size appears in some rows only: once, few, many, or a class for an expanded clone.

>TRBV29-1|TRBJ2-1|NA|NA
CSAEIYNEQFF
TGCAGCGCAGAGATTTACAATGAGCAGTTCTTC
>TRBV28|TRBJ2-1|TRBD2|NA
CASSFSGGNEQFF
TGTGCCAGCAGTTTTAGCGGGGGCAATGAGCAGTTCTTC
>TRBV2|TRBJ2-7|NA|many
CASSWQKGIYF
TGTGCCAGCAGTTGGCAGAAAGGAATTTACTTC
>TRBV7-3|TRBJ1-1|NA|few
CASSPMTGNTEAFF
TGTGCCAGCAGCCCGATGACAGGGAACACTGAAGCTTTCTTT
>TRBV28|TRBJ2-3|NA|NA
CASSSPRPDTQYF
TGTGCCAGCAGTTCCCCGAGACCAGATACGCAGTATTTT
>TRBV4-3|TRBJ2-7|TRBD1|NA
CASSQFSGGTYEQYF
TGCGCCAGCAGCCAATTTTCAGGGGGCACCTACGAGCAGTACTTC
>TRBV4-2|TRBJ2-7|TRBD1|few
CASSQDSGTAYEQYF
TGTGCCAGCAGCCAAGATTCCGGGACAGCCTACGAGCAGTACTTC
>TRBV4-2|TRBJ2-5|NA|few
CASSQDSGAETQYF
TGTGCCAGCAGCCAAGATTCAGGGGCAGAGACCCAGTACTTC
>TRBV29-1|TRBJ2-1|NA|many
CSVGGTYNEQFF
TGCAGCGTTGGCGGTACCTACAATGAGCAGTTCTTC
>TRBV7-2|TRBJ2-3|NA|NA
CASSLVGVGTDTQYF
TGTGCCAGCAGCTTAGTAGGGGTGGGCACAGATACGCAGTATTTT
>TRBV28|TRBJ1-5|TRBD1|NA
CASSLMSGGGQPQHF
TGTGCCAGCAGTTTAATGTCAGGGGGAGGTCAGCCCCAGCATTTT
>TRBV9|TRBJ2-2|TRBD2|few
CASSVGGRGTGELFF
TGTGCCAGCAGCGTAGGCGGGAGAGGGACCGGGGAGCTGTTTTTT
>TRBV25-1|TRBJ2-7|NA|many
CASSPPGRYEQYF
TGTGCCAGCAGCCCTCCGGGGCGCTACGAGCAGTACTTC
>TRBV7-2|TRBJ2-3|NA|NA
CASSLNSVENTDTQYF
TGTGCCAGCAGCTTGAATAGCGTCGAAAACACAGATACGCAGTATTTT
>TRBV29-1|TRBJ2-2|NA|few
CSVENPITAGTGELFF
TGCAGCGTTGAAAATCCTATAACAGCCGGCACCGGGGAGCTGTTTTTT
>TRBV24-1|TRBJ2-5|NA|few
CATGQSQETQYF
TGTGCCACCGGCCAGAGCCAAGAGACCCAGTACTTC
>TRBV5-5|TRBJ1-4|NA|many
CASSLAAFGGGDEKLFF
TGTGCCAGCAGCTTGGCCGCCTTCGGGGGAGGTGATGAAAAACTGTTTTTT
>TRBV30|TRBJ1-2|NA|NA
CAWSVRLANYGYTF
TGTGCCTGGAGTGTACGTTTAGCTAACTATGGCTACACCTTC
>TRBV20-1|TRBJ2-3|NA|NA
CSAVPPGVDTQYF
TGCAGTGCTGTGCCTCCAGGGGTAGATACGCAGTATTTT
>TRBV27|TRBJ2-7|NA|many
CASSLSLSSFYEQYF
TGTGCCAGCAGTTTATCGTTATCATCATTTTACGAGCAGTACTTC
>TRBV4-3|TRBJ1-2|NA|many
CASSQEGSYGYTF
TGCGCCAGCAGCCAAGAAGGGAGCTATGGCTACACCTTC
>TRBV27|TRBJ2-7|NA|few
CASSPTAPYEQYF
TGTGCCAGCAGCCCGACGGCTCCCTACGAGCAGTACTTC
>TRBV29-1|TRBJ2-1|NA|NA
CSVVTGYNSYNEQFF
TGCAGCGTTGTAACCGGGTACAACAGCTACAATGAGCAGTTCTTC
>TRBV5-5|TRBJ2-1|TRBD2|NA
CASSLGTSTSTEQFF
TGTGCCAGCAGCTTGGGGACTAGCACTTCCACTGAGCAGTTCTTC
>TRBV20-1|TRBJ1-3|NA|NA
CSASQDRLYF
TGCAGTGCTTCCCAGGACAGACTATATTTT
>TRBV19|TRBJ2-7|NA|few
CASHYRDSYEQYF
TGTGCCAGCCACTACAGGGACTCCTACGAGCAGTACTTC
>TRBV29-1|TRBJ1-2|NA|NA
CSVAGTTYGYTF
TGCAGCGTTGCCGGGACAACCTATGGCTACACCTTC
>TRBV29-1|TRBJ2-3|NA|NA
CSVDRQADTQYF
TGCAGCGTTGATAGGCAGGCAGATACGCAGTATTTT
>TRBV7-2|TRBJ2-7|TRBD2|NA
CASSLAREYEQYF
TGTGCCAGCAGCTTAGCGCGGGAGTACGAGCAGTACTTC
>TRBV28|TRBJ2-7|NA|NA
CASSSPGPHTFF
TGTGCCAGCAGTTCGCCGGGGCCCCATACTTTCTTC
>TRBV4-2|TRBJ2-7|NA|many
CASSQGRAYEQYF
TGTGCCAGCAGCCAAGGGCGGGCCTACGAGCAGTACTTC
>TRBV6-2/TRBV6-3|TRBJ2-7|NA|NA
CASSYSRDGRRSYEQYF
TGTGCCAGCAGTTACTCGAGAGATGGGAGGCGCTCCTACGAGCAGTACTTC
>TRBV10-3|TRBJ2-1|TRBD1|few
CAISGTGDNEQFF
TGTGCCATCAGTGGTACAGGGGACAATGAGCAGTTCTTC
>TRBV4-3|TRBJ2-5|TRBD2|NA
CASSRIAGETQYF
TGCGCCAGCAGCCGAATAGCGGGGGAGACCCAGTACTTC
>TRBV6-5|TRBJ2-1|TRBD2|NA
CASSYSGVAGVSQFF
TGTGCCAGCAGTTACTCGGGGGTAGCGGGAGTATCTCAGTTCTTC
>TRBV20-1|TRBJ1-5|TRBD1|NA
CSAIDRDGNQPQHF
TGCAGTGCTATAGACAGGGACGGCAATCAGCCCCAGCATTTT
>TRBV18|TRBJ1-1|TRBD1|NA
CASSPGGQGASEAFF
TGTGCCAGCTCACCTGGGGGACAGGGGGCCTCCGAAGCTTTCTTT
>TRBV29-1|TRBJ2-3|TRBD2|NA
CSVRGGTSGSTDTQYF
TGCAGCGTTAGAGGCGGGACTAGCGGTAGCACAGATACGCAGTATTTT
>TRBV29-1|TRBJ2-3|NA|NA
CSARELGARGVRDTQYF
TGCAGCGCACGGGAATTGGGTGCCAGGGGAGTTAGGGATACGCAGTATTTT
>TRBV20-1|TRBJ2-7|NA|few
CSAYPQQYRSYEQYF
TGCAGTGCTTACCCACAGCAGTACCGTTCCTACGAGCAGTACTTC
>TRBV20-1|TRBJ2-7|NA|NA
CSARRGVYEQYF
TGCAGTGCTAGGCGGGGAGTCTACGAGCAGTACTTC
>TRBV20-1|TRBJ2-7|TRBD2|many
CSARSRTSGYEQYF
TGCAGTGCTAGATCGAGGACTAGCGGCTACGAGCAGTACTTC
>TRBV7-9|TRBJ2-2|NA|NA
CASSPGKFANTGELFF
TGTGCCAGCAGCCCCGGGAAATTCGCGAACACCGGGGAGCTGTTTTTT
>TRBV19|TRBJ2-1|TRBD2|NA
CASSHLAGVVGNEQFF
TGTGCCAGTAGTCATTTAGCGGGAGTCGTGGGGAATGAGCAGTTCTTC
>TRBV20-1|TRBJ2-4|NA|NA
CSARDNKNIQYF
TGCAGTGCTAGAGATAACAAAAACATTCAGTACTTC
>TRBV2|TRBJ1-5|TRBD1|few
CASSEKRTGSNQPQHF
TGTGCCAGCAGTGAGAAGAGGACAGGGAGCAATCAGCCCCAGCATTTT
>TRBV29-1|TRBJ1-2|NA|few
CSVTKGDFRSGTNYGYTF
TGCAGCGTCACCAAGGGGGACTTTCGCAGCGGAACTAACTATGGCTACACCTTC
>TRBV20-1|TRBJ2-5|NA|few
CSARLTAQETQYF
TGCAGTGCTAGGTTGACAGCCCAAGAGACCCAGTACTTC
>TRBV20-1|TRBJ2-1|NA|few
CSSMEGEQFF
TGCAGCAGTATGGAGGGTGAGCAGTTCTTC
>TRBV7-2|TRBJ1-6|NA|few
CASSTTGNSPLHF
TGTGCCAGCAGCACGACGGGTAATTCACCCCTCCACTTT
>TRBV20-1|TRBJ2-2|NA|few
CSARGMENTGELFF
TGCAGTGCTAGAGGGATGGAGAACACCGGGGAGCTGTTTTTT
>TRBV27|TRBJ2-7|NA|few
CASSAYGGAEQYF
TGTGCCAGCAGTGCGTATGGGGGGGCCGAGCAGTACTTC
>TRBV12-5|TRBJ1-3|NA|few
CASGSSFRRFSGNTIYF
TGTGCTAGTGGTTCCTCTTTCCGCAGGTTCTCTGGAAACACCATATATTTT
>TRBV5-4|TRBJ2-1|TRBD1|NA
CASSRTGTSYNEQFF
TGTGCCAGCAGCCGGACAGGGACCTCCTACAATGAGCAGTTCTTC
>TRBV5-1|TRBJ2-3|NA|NA
CASSSNGLGEDTQYF
TGCGCCAGCAGCTCGAACGGTCTGGGGGAAGATACGCAGTATTTT